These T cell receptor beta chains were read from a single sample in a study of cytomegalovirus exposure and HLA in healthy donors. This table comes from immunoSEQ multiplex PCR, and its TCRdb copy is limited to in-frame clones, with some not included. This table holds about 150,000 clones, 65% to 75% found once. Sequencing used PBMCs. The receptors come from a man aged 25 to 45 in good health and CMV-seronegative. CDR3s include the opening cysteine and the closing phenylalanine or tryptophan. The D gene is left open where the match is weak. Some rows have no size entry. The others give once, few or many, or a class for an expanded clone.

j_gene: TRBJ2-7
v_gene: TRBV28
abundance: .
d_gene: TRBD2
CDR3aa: CASRKLAGGSYEQYF
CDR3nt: TGTGCCAGCAGAAAATTAGCGGGGGGATCCTACGAGCAGTACTTC

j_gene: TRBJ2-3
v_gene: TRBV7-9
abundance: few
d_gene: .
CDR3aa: CASSSEFTDTQYF
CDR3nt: TGTGCCAGCAGCTCGGAGTTCACAGATACGCAGTATTTT

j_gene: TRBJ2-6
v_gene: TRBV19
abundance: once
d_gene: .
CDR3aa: CASSIQQLGANVLTF
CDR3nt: TGTGCCAGTAGTATACAACAGCTAGGGGCCAACGTCCTGACTTTC

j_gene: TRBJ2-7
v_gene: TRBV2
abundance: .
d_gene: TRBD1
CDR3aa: CASGTESSYEQYF
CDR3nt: TGTGCCAGTGGGACAGAGAGCTCCTACGAGCAGTACTTC

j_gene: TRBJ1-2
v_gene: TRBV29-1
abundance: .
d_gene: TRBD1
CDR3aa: CSVGPGQGNYGYTF
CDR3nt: TGCAGCGTGGGGCCGGGACAGGGAAACTATGGCTACACCTTC

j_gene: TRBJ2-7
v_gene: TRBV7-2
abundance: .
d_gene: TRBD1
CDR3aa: CASSAAGTGGDEQYF
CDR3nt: TGTGCCAGCAGCGCAGCCGGGACAGGGGGCGACGAGCAGTACTTC

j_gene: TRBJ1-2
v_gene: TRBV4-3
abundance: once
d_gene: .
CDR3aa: CASSQQLPGGYTF
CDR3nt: TGCGCCAGCAGCCAACAACTACCCGGGGGCTACACCTTC

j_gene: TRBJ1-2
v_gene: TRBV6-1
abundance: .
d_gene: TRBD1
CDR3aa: CASRATQGAVYGYTF
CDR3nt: TGTGCCAGCAGAGCCACACAGGGGGCTGTCTATGGCTACACCTTC

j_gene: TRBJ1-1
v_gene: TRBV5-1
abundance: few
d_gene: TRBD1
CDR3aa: CASSEYPGQRMNTEAFF
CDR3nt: TGCGCCAGCAGCGAATACCCGGGACAGAGGATGAACACTGAAGCTTTCTTT

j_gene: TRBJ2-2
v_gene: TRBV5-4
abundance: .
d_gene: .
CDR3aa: CASSLTGHGELFF
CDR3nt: TGTGCCAGCAGCTTAACAGGGCACGGGGAGCTGTTTTTT

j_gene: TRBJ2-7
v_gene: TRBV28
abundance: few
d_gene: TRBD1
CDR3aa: CASRRSGQGFEQYF
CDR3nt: TGTGCCAGCAGGAGATCGGGACAGGGTTTCGAGCAGTACTTC

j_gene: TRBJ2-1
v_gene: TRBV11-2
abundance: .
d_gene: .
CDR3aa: CASSFFQGSDEQFF
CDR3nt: TGTGCCAGCAGCTTTTTTCAGGGGTCGGATGAGCAGTTCTTC

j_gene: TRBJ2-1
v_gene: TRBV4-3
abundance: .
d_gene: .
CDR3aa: CASSLGEYNEQFF
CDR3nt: TGCGCCAGCAGCCTGGGAGAGTACAATGAGCAGTTCTTC

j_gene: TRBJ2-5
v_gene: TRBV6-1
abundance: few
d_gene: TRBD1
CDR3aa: CASSARDRGLGETQYF
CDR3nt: TGTGCCAGCAGTGCCCGGGACAGGGGGCTTGGGGAGACCCAGTACTTC

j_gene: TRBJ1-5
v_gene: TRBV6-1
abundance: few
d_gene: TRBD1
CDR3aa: CAIDRGNSQPQHF
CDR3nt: TGTGCCATCGACAGGGGGAATAGCCAGCCCCAGCATTTT

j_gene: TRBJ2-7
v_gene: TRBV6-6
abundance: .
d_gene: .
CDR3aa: CASSYLGQTYEQYF
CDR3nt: TGTGCCAGCAGTTACCTTGGACAGACCTACGAGCAGTACTTC

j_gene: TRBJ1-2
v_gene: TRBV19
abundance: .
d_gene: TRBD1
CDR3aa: CASSGAGTGAYGYTF
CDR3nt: TGTGCCAGTAGTGGGGCCGGGACAGGGGCCTATGGCTACACCTTC

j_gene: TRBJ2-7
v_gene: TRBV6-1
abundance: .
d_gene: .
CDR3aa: CASSVDRTYEQYF
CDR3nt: TGTGCCAGCAGTGTCGACAGAACCTACGAGCAGTACTTC

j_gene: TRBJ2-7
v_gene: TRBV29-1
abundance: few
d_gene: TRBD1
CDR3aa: CSVGQGRNEQYF
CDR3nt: TGCAGCGTGGGACAGGGGAGAAACGAGCAGTACTTC

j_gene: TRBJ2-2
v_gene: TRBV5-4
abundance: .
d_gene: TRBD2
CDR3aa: CASSVPGLAGGELFF
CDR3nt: TGTGCCAGCAGCGTACCGGGACTAGCTGGCGGGGAGCTGTTTTTT

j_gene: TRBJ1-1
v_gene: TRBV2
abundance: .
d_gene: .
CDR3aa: CASKTGTFMNTEAFF
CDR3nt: TGTGCCAGCAAAACAGGGACCTTTATGAACACTGAAGCTTTCTTT

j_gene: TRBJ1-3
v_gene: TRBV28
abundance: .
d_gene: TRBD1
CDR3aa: CASSYRDRGSTIYF
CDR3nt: TGTGCCAGCAGTTACCGGGACAGGGGTAGCACCATATATTTT

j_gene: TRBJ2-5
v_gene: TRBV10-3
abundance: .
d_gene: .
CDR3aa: CAIRLGLEETQYF
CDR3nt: TGTGCCATCAGACTCGGACTGGAAGAGACCCAGTACTTC

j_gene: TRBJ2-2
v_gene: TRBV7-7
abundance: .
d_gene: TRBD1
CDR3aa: CASSLGTGTPGELFF
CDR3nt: TGTGCTAGCAGCTTAGGGACAGGGACTCCCGGGGAGCTGTTTTTT

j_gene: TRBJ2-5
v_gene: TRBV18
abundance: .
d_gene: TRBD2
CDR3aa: CASSPPGIAGGIEETQYF
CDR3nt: TGTGCCAGCTCACCACCGGGAATAGCGGGGGGTATCGAAGAGACCCAGTACTTC

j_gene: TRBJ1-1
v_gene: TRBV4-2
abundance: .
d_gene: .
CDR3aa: CASSQDRSEAFF
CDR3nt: TGTGCCAGCAGCCAAGATCGGAGTGAAGCTTTCTTT

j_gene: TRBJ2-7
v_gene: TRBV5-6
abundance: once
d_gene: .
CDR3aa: CASSLGTSGSYEQYF
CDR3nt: TGTGCCAGCAGCTTGGGCACTAGTGGCTCCTACGAGCAGTACTTC